This TCR beta chain was sequenced for a study of T cells in Graves' hyperthyroidism and ophthalmopathy. There are many counts of this clonotype. The source material, RNA transcripts, was used to amplify TCR beta CDR3 regions. RT-PCR in the first round (using the HTBI primer set) targeted the TCR CDR3. TCRdb used MiXCR to reprocess the multiplex PCR reads, holding one entry per CDR3 protein. The sample holds about 400,000 distinct CDR3 sequences, around 14% seen once. V dropped 1 base and J dropped 0 bases, with 8 bases sitting between them. CDR3 length: 15 amino acids. Sequencing used blood. This sequence originates from a woman under 30 with Graves' hyperthyroidism. The gene calls are TRBV12-3 or TRBV12-4 and TRBJ2-3; D is uncertain. The CDR3 nucleotides are TGTGCCAGCAGTTTAGGTGGGCCTAGCACAGATACGCAGTATTTT. It specifies CASSLGGPSTDTQYF.